These 15 T cell receptor beta chains came from one sample sequenced in a study of blood T cells in healthy people across ages. The use of a sample-barcoded 5' primer and a J-beta primer mix characterized a second PCR of about 7 to 12 cycles. TCRdb reprocessed the 5' RACE reads with MiXCR, giving one entry per CDR3 protein. The table records over a million distinct CDR3 sequences, roughly 64% of them present only once. Sequencing was done on a sample of blood. These receptors were collected from a man aged 18 to 30 in good health.

This chain connects TRBV16 to TRBJ1-4; D gene unclear. Germline lookup yields CDR1 KGHSY and CDR2 FQNENV. CDR3 size: 14 residues. V lost 0 bases and J 8 bases, leaving 10 bases between the germline ends. CDR3 in DNA: TGTGCCAGCAGCCAATCGTCCCTTGGGGAAAAACTGTTTTTT. This codes for CASSQSSLGEKLFF.

This clonotype has a handful of counts. The chain carries TRBV4-1 and TRBJ1-2, with D possibly being TRBD1 (5 bases). Trimming cost V 1 base and J 4 bases, with 13 bases left between them. The CDR3 runs 15 residues. From germline, CDR1 is MGHRA and CDR2 YSYEKL. Written as DNA, the CDR3 is TGCGCCAGCAGCCAAGTCCGGGACGGCCTCTATGGCTACACCTTC. Translated, it gives CASSQVRDGLYGYTF.

J is TRBJ2-1 and V is TRBV4-2, with TRBD1 matching 9 bases. CDR1 is LGHNA and CDR2 is YNFKEQ in the germline V gene. Germline trimming cut 0 bases from V and 2 bases from J; bases unmatched to any gene: 2. This CDR3 region has 16 residues. The CDR3 sequence: CASSQEGQGPYNEQFF. The CDR3 DNA reads TGTGCCAGCAGCCAAGAGGGACAGGGACCCTACAATGAGCAGTTCTTC.

The chain has TRBV18 and TRBJ1-1, with D tentatively TRBD1 (5 bases). The V end was cut by 5 bases, the J end by 11 bases, with 12 bases between. The germline CDR1 and CDR2 sequences are KGHSH and LQKENI. CDR3 length: 11 residues. Here the CDR3 DNA reads TGTGCCAGCTCATCAATGGGGGGGGCTTTCTTT. Translated, it gives CASSSMGGAFF.

This clonotype was observed a handful of times. The chain combines TRBV15 with TRBJ1-5; D is unresolved. Trimming took off 0 bases at V and 4 bases at J, with 13 bases between the two ends. The CDR3 spans 16 residues. Germline loops: CDR1 LNHNV, CDR2 YYDKDF (reference sequence). DNA of the CDR3: TGTGCCACCAGCAGAGAAGATGCCACCCCTAATCAGCCCCAGCATTTT. Translation: CATSREDATPNQPQHF.

The chain is built from TRBV29-1 and TRBJ1-4; 7 bases are shared with TRBD1. V gave up 7 bases and J gave up 7 bases; unmatched junction bases: 12. This CDR3 contains 14 residues. Looked up from germline, CDR1 is SQVTM and CDR2 is ANQGSEA. CDR3 sequence (DNA): TGCAGCGCCAGGCGGACAGGAGCTACTGAAAAACTGTTTTTT. This gives the protein CSARRTGATEKLFF.

CDR3 loop: CSVGDRGRSNTEAFF. Written as DNA, the CDR3 is TGCAGCGTTGGGGACAGGGGCCGCTCGAACACTGAAGCTTTCTTT. The chain uses TRBV29-1 and TRBJ1-1, with TRBD1 matching over 10 bases. The J segment lost 1 base and the V segment lost 4 bases, leaving 6 bases of the junction unmatched. Germline CDR1 SQVTM, CDR2 ANQGSEA. CDR3 size: 15 residues.

The chain joins TRBV7-9 to TRBJ2-4, with D hard to call. TRBJ2-7 explains the end of the DNA better; the J call may be wrong. The germline gives CDR1 SEHNR, CDR2 FQNEAQ (reference sequence). This CDR3 has 12 amino acids. The CDR3 DNA is TGTGCCAGCAGCTCCGAAAAAAACGAGCAGTACTTC. This sequence encodes CASSSEKNEQYF.

The chain links TRBV29-1 to TRBJ2-7, with 8 bases lining up with TRBD1. The V and J ends lost 0 bases and 3 bases, in that order; junction bases with no gene match: 10. Germline V CDR1 and CDR2: SQVTM, ANQGSEA. The CDR3 totals 16 residues. The CDR3 DNA reads as TGCAGCGTTGAAGAGTCTAAACAGGGGGTGGACTACGAGCAGTACTTC. This encodes CSVEESKQGVDYEQYF.

V usage is TRBV20-1 and J usage is TRBJ2-1, with no clear D. Germline V gives CDR1 DFQATT, CDR2 SNEGSKA (reference sequence). Between the trimmed V and J ends, which lost 5 bases and 9 bases, there was a span of 17 bases. This CDR3 spans 13 amino acids. The CDR3 bases are TGCAGTGCTCCCAACGGATGGGTGGCTGAGCAGTTCTTC. This codes for CSAPNGWVAEQFF.

The chain joins TRBV27 to TRBJ2-7; tentatively, D is TRBD1 (6 bases). CDR3 length equals 13 residues. With 5 bases removed from V and 3 bases from J, the gap between germline ends came to 11 bases. The germline gives CDR1 MNHEY, CDR2 SMNVEV (reference sequence). The DNA for the CDR3 is TGTGCCAGCAGTGGGGGCGCCTACTACGAGCAGTACTTC. This gives the protein CASSGGAYYEQYF.

This clonotype was seen a handful of times. The V gene is TRBV4-3, the J gene TRBJ2-7, with a possible D match to TRBD2 (5 bases). Germline V lookup: CDR1 LGHNA, CDR2 YSLEER. The CDR3 length is 14 residues. The germline V and J ends were trimmed by 0 bases and 4 bases, with 10 bases remaining between them. CDR3 nucleotide sequence: TGCGCCAGCAGCCAAGATTTGGAGGATTACGAGCAGTACTTC. Protein sequence: CASSQDLEDYEQYF.

V and J are TRBV13 and TRBJ1-6; D gene unclear. In germline, CDR1 is PRHDT, CDR2 FYEKMQ (reference sequence). The CDR3 spans 14 residues. Trimming removed 6 bases at V and 9 bases at J, with 15 bases between. CDR3: CASSPTQRGSPLHF. The CDR3 coding sequence is TGTGCCAGCAGTCCGACCCAACGAGGTTCACCCCTCCACTTT.

As for this clonotype: A much larger clone lies a single base off, so this may be a read error. The chain uses TRBV4-1 and TRBJ2-5; a weak D match, TRBD1 (6 bases). The CDR3 is 17 residues long. Trimming shortened V by 2 bases and J by 11 bases, and 27 bases separated the two germline ends. Germline V gene data show CDR1 as MGHRA and CDR2 as YSYEKL. CDR3 sequence reads: CASSQLTGTRRSNEQYF. CDR3 sequence (DNA): TGCGCCAGCAGCCAACTTACCGGGACAAGAAGGTCCAATGAGCAGTACTTC.

The chain is built from TRBV7-8 and TRBJ2-3; D is possibly TRBD2 (5 bases). Germline assignment: CDR1 SGHVS and CDR2 FQNEAQ. Trimming pared 5 bases from V and 0 bases from J, leaving 15 bases between. The CDR3 extends over 16 amino acids. The CDR3 region has the DNA TGTGCCAGCAGCGCAGCGAGGGCCCCCAGCACAGATACGCAGTATTTT. This sequence encodes CASSAARAPSTDTQYF.